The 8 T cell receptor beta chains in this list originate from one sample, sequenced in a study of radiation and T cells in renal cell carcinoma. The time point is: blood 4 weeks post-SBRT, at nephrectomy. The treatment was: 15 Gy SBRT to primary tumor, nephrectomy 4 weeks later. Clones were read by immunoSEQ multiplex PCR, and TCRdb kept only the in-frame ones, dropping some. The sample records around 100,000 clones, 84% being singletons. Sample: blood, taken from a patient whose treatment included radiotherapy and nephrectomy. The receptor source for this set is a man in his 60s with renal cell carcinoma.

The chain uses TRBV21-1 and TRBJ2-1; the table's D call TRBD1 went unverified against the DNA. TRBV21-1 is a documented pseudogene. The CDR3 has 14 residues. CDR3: CASSVRDRDNEQFF. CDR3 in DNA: TGTGCCAGCAGCGTCCGGGACAGGGACAATGAGCAGTTCTTC.

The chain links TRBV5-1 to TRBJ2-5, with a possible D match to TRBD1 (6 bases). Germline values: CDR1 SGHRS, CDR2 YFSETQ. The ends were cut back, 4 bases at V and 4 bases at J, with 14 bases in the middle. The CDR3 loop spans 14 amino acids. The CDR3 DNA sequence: TGCGCCAGCAGCCGCAGTGGGGGCCTAGAGACCCAGTACTTC. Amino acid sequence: CASSRSGGLETQYF.

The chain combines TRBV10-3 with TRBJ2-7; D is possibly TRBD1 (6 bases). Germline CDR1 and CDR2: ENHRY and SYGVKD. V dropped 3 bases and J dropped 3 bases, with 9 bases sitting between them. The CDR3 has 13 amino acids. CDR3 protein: CAISEGDNYEQYF. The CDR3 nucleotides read TGTGCCATCAGTGAAGGGGACAACTACGAGCAGTACTTC.

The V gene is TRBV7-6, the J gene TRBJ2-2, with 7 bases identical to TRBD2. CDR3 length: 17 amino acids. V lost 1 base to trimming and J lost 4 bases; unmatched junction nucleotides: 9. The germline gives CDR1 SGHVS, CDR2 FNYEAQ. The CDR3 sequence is CASSLVREQMRTGELFF. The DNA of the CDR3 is TGTGCCAGCAGCTTAGTGCGGGAGCAGATGCGCACCGGGGAGCTGTTTTTT.

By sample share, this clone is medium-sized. CDR3 residues: CASSLRGGSQAFF. CDR3 nucleotides: TGCGCCAGCAGCTTGAGAGGGGGCTCGCAGGCTTTCTTT. This rearrangement joins TRBV5-1 to TRBJ1-1; TRBD1 matches at 7 bases. This CDR3 is built from 13 residues. The V segment lost 1 base and the J segment 11 bases; nucleotides outside the gene matches: 8. Germline V gene lookup returns CDR1 SGHRS and CDR2 YFSETQ. The full variable domain, in which reference TRBV5-1 and TRBJ1-1 provide the parts outside the CDR3, is KAGVTQTPRYLIKTRGQQVTLSCSPISGHRSVSWYQQTPGQGLQFLFEYFSETQRNKGNFPGRFSGRQFSNSRSEMNVSTLELGDSALYLCASSLRGGSQAFFGQGTRLTVV.

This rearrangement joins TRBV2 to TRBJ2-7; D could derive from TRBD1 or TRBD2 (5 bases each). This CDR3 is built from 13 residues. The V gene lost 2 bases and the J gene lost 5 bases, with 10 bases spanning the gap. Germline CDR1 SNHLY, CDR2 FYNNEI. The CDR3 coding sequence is TGTGCCAGCAGTGAAACACGGGACCACGAGCAGTACTTC. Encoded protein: CASSETRDHEQYF.

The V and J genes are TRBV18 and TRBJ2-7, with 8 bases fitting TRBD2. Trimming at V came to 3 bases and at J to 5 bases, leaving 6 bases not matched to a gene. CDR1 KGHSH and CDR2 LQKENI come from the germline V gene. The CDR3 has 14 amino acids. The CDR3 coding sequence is TGTGCCAGCTCACCCTCCGGGACTAGACACGAGCAGTACTTC. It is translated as CASSPSGTRHEQYF.

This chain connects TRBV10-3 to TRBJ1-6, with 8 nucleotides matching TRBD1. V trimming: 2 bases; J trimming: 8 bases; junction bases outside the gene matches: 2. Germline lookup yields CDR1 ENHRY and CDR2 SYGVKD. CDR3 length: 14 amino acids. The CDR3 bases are TGTGCCATCAGTGAGGGACAGGGCCATTCACCCCTCCACTTT. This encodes CAISEGQGHSPLHF.